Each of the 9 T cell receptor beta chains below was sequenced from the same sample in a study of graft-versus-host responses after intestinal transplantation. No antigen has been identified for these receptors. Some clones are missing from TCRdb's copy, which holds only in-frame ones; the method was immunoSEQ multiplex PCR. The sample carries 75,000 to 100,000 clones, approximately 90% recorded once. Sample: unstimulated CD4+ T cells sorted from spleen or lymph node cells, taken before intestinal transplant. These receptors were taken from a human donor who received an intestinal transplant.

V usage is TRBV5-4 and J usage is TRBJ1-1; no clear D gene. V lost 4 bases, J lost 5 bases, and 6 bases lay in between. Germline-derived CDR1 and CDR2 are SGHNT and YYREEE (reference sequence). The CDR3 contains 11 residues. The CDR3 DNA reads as TGTGCCAGCAGCAGCTGGACTGAAGCTTTCTTT. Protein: CASSSWTEAFF.

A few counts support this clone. The CDR3 sequence is CAWRAGLVGNIQYF. CDR3 sequence (DNA): TGTGCCTGGAGGGCGGGTCTAGTGGGGAACATTCAGTACTTC. This chain links TRBV30 with TRBJ2-4; the D gene is possibly TRBD2 (5 bases). Germline lookup yields CDR1 GTSNPN and CDR2 SVGIG (reference sequence). The CDR3 loop spans 14 amino acids. Trimming took off 3 bases at V and 7 bases at J, with 16 bases between the two ends.

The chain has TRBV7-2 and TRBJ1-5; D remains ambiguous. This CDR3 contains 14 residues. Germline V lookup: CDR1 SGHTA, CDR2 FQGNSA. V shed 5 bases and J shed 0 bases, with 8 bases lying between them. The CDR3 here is CASSLTPSNQPQHF. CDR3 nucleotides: TGTGCCAGCAGCCTTACACCTAGCAATCAGCCCCAGCATTTT.

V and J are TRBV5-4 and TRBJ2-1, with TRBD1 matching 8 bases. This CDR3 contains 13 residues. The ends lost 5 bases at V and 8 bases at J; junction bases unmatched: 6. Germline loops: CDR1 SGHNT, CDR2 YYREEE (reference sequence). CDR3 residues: CASRRDRPDEQFF. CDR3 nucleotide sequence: TGTGCCAGCAGGAGGGACAGGCCGGATGAGCAGTTCTTC.

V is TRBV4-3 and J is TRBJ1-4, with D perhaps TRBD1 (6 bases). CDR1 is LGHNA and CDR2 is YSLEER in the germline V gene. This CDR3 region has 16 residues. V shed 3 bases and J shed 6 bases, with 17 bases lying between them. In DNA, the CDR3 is TGCGCCAGCAGCCACCGCACAGGGTCACGGGATGAAAAACTGTTTTTT. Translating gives CASSHRTGSRDEKLFF.

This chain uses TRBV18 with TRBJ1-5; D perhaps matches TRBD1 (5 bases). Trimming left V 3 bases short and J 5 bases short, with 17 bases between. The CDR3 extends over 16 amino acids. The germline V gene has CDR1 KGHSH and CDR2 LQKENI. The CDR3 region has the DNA TGTGCCAGCTCACCCAGGACAACCCACGGGCATCAGCCCCAGCATTTT. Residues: CASSPRTTHGHQPQHF.

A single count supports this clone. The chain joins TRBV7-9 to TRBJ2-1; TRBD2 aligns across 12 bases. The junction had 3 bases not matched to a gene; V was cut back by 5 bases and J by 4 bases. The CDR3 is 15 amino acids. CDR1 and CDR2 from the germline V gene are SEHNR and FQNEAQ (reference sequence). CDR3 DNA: TGTGCCAGCAGCCCCGGGACTAGCGGGTACAATGAGCAGTTCTTC. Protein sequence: CASSPGTSGYNEQFF.

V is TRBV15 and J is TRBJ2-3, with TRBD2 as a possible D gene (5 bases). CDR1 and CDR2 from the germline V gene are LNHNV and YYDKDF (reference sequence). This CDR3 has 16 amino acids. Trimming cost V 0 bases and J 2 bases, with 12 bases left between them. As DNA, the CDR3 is TGTGCCACCAGCAGAGATGGTGGCGGGTTCACAGATACGCAGTATTTT. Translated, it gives CATSRDGGGFTDTQYF.

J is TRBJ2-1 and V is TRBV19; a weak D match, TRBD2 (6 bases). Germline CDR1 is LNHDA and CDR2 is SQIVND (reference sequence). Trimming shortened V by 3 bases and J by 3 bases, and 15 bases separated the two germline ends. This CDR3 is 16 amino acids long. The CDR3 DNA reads TGTGCCAGTAGTATTGTAGCGGCAGGCTTCTACAATGAGCAGTTCTTC. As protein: CASSIVAAGFYNEQFF. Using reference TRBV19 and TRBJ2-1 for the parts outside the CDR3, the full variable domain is DGGITQSPKYLFRKEGQNVTLSCEQNLNHDAMYWYRQDPGQGLRLIYYSQIVNDFQKGDIAEGYSVSREKKESFPLTVTSAQKNPTAFYLCASSIVAAGFYNEQFFGPGTRLTVL.